The 17 T cell receptor beta chains listed next were all sequenced from one sample in a study of T cell responses to AZD1222 COVID-19 vaccine. Data came from immunoSEQ multiplex PCR; TCRdb stores just in-frame clones and leaves some out. The top ten clones hold approximately 15% of a sample with about 110,000 clones, 70% to 90% of them seen once. The sample in question was peripheral blood, obtained on day 0 of AZD1222 vaccination. Receptors originate from an adult in good health.

The chain couples TRBV29-1 to TRBJ1-3, with D perhaps TRBD1 (5 bases). CDR1 and CDR2 from the germline V gene are SQVTM and ANQGSEA. V was shortened by 7 bases and J by 0 bases, with 10 bases between the two germline ends. This CDR3 has 13 residues. CDR3: CSARQHSGNTIYF. CDR3 in DNA: TGCAGCGCCCGACAGCACTCTGGAAACACCATATATTTT.

The genes are TRBV7-7 and TRBJ2-1; 11 positions match TRBD2. The CDR3 covers 17 residues. V was clipped by 2 bases and J by 9 bases; unmatched bases: 12. The germline V gene has CDR1 SSHAT and CDR2 FNYEAQ (reference sequence). The CDR3: CASSLNPSGRSGGEQFF. The CDR3 DNA is TGTGCCAGCAGCTTAAATCCTAGCGGGAGGTCTGGGGGTGAGCAGTTCTTC. The whole variable domain, remainder taken from reference TRBV7-7 and TRBJ2-1, is GAGVSQSPRYKVTKRGQDVTLRCDPISSHATLYWYQQALGQGPEFLTYFNYEAQPDKSGLPSDRFSAERPEGSISTLTIQRTEQRDSAMYRCASSLNPSGRSGGEQFFGPGTRLTVL.

The chain recombines TRBV19 with TRBJ1-2; 7 bases map to TRBD1. The CDR3 contains 13 residues. Germline loops: CDR1 LNHDA, CDR2 SQIVND (reference sequence). V shed 6 bases, J shed 7 bases, and the junction held 8 bases outside the gene matches. CDR3 amino acids: CASSRDRVGGYTF. The CDR3 DNA reads TGTGCCAGTAGCCGCGACAGGGTTGGTGGCTACACCTTC.

This chain uses TRBV27 with TRBJ1-5, with D unclear. CDR3 length: 12 residues. V lost 7 bases and J lost 1, with 5 bases in between. Germline V CDR1 and CDR2: MNHEY, SMNVEV (reference sequence). CDR3 DNA sequence: TGTGCCAGCATGGGGAGCAATCAGCCCCAGCATTTT. It codes for CASMGSNQPQHF.

This CDR3 is CASSLESSGNTIYF. CDR3 DNA sequence: TGCGCCAGCAGCTTGGAAAGCTCTGGAAACACCATATATTTT. This chain joins TRBV5-1 and TRBJ1-3; D gene uncertain. V gave up 0 bases and J gave up 0 bases, with 4 bases separating them. The CDR3 totals 14 residues. CDR1 is SGHRS and CDR2 is YFSETQ in the germline V gene. Based on the CDR3 plus reference TRBV5-1 and TRBJ1-3, the full variable domain is KAGVTQTPRYLIKTRGQQVTLSCSPISGHRSVSWYQQTPGQGLQFLFEYFSETQRNKGNFPGRFSGRQFSNSRSEMNVSTLELGDSALYLCASSLESSGNTIYFGEGSWLTVV.

The DNA for the CDR3 is TGTGCCAGCAGCTTAGGGCGTGAGGGTGGCTACACCTTC. It is translated as CASSLGREGGYTF. The chain has TRBV7-2 and TRBJ1-2; D remains ambiguous. There are 13 residues in the CDR3. Germline V gives CDR1 SGHTA, CDR2 FQGNSA. The V end lost 1 base, the J end lost 7 bases, and 10 bases lay between the germline ends.

V is TRBV5-1 and J is TRBJ1-3, with TRBD1 identical over 11 bases. Germline CDR1 reads SGHRS; CDR2 reads YFSETQ. The CDR3 is 15 amino acids. The trim removed 4 bases at V and 2 bases at J, leaving 2 bases unmatched. CDR3 amino acids: CASSAGQGAGNTIYF. CDR3 nucleotide sequence: TGCGCCAGCAGCGCGGGACAGGGGGCTGGAAACACCATATATTTT.

The chain uses TRBV2 and TRBJ1-2; D is unresolved. Trimming cost V 1 base and J 4 bases, with 10 bases left between them. The germline CDR1 and CDR2 sequences are SNHLY and FYNNEI. The CDR3 runs 14 residues. The CDR3 loop is CASSEVRDRYGYTF. CDR3 bases: TGTGCCAGCAGTGAAGTCCGGGATCGCTATGGCTACACCTTC.

The DNA of the CDR3 is TGTGCCAGCAGCTCAGGGTCGTACAATGAGCAGTTCTTC. Protein product: CASSSGSYNEQFF. The chain couples TRBV7-8 to TRBJ2-1; possible D gene TRBD1, 5 bases. The CDR3 contains 13 residues. The ends were cut back, 4 bases at V and 4 bases at J, with 8 bases in the middle. Germline V CDR1 and CDR2: SGHVS, FQNEAQ. Drawing the rest from reference TRBV7-8 and TRBJ2-1, the complete variable domain is GAGVSQSPRYKVAKRGQDVALRCDPISGHVSLFWYQQALGQGPEFLTYFQNEAQLDKSGLPSDRFFAERPEGSVSTLKIQRTQQEDSAVYLCASSSGSYNEQFFGPGTRLTVL.

This clone was seen only once. The CDR3 loop reads CASSIATSGPYNEQFF. DNA of the CDR3: TGTGCCAGTAGTATAGCTACTAGCGGCCCCTACAATGAGCAGTTCTTC. V usage is TRBV19 and J usage is TRBJ2-1, with 8 nucleotides matching TRBD2. Germline trimming cut 1 base from V and 2 bases from J; bases unmatched to any gene: 4. Germline CDR1 reads LNHDA; CDR2 reads SQIVND (reference sequence). The CDR3 extends over 16 amino acids.

This chain connects TRBV6-5 to TRBJ1-2, with D perhaps TRBD1 (6 bases). Germline V gene lookup returns CDR1 MNHEY and CDR2 SVGAGI. The CDR3 runs 16 residues. V shed 2 bases and J shed 8 bases, with 21 bases lying between them. CDR3 region: CASSYLRDNGPAGYTF. CDR3 in DNA: TGTGCCAGCAGTTACCTCCGGGACAACGGGCCTGCGGGCTACACCTTC.

This clone was seen only once. The J gene is TRBJ2-1, the V gene TRBV9, with D unclear. Germline CDR1 SGDLS, CDR2 YYNGEE. There are 15 residues in the CDR3. V gave up 0 bases and J gave up 4 bases, with 11 bases separating them. CDR3 sequence: CASSVEGDGYNEQFF. CDR3 bases: TGTGCCAGCAGCGTAGAAGGAGACGGGTACAATGAGCAGTTCTTC. The variable domain in full, with the rest retrieved from reference TRBV9 and TRBJ2-1, is DSGVTQTPKHLITATGQRVTLRCSPRSGDLSVYWYQQSLDQGLQFLIQYYNGEERAKGNILERFSAQQFPDLHSELNLSSLELGDSALYFCASSVEGDGYNEQFFGPGTRLTVL.

The rearrangement joins TRBV5-1 to TRBJ2-2; D perhaps matches TRBD1 (6 bases). Germline V CDR1 and CDR2: SGHRS, YFSETQ. Trimming took off 3 bases at V and 3 bases at J, with 12 bases between the two ends. This CDR3 is built from 15 residues. The CDR3 loop reads CASSWDTPDTGELFF. The CDR3 DNA reads as TGCGCCAGCAGCTGGGACACCCCGGACACCGGGGAGCTGTTTTTT.

The chain is built from TRBV6-1 and TRBJ1-2, with TRBD1 identical over 9 bases. CDR3 length: 14 residues. V trimming: 0 bases; J trimming: 6 bases; junction bases outside the gene matches: 2. Germline V gene data show CDR1 as MNHNS and CDR2 as SASEGT. CDR3 sequence (DNA): TGTGCCAGCAGTGAAGCGTGGACAGGGGATGGCTACACCTTC. Amino acids: CASSEAWTGDGYTF.

The V and J genes are TRBV5-6 and TRBJ1-1; D remains unclear. Germline lookup yields CDR1 SGHDT and CDR2 YYEEEE. Trimming shortened V by 0 bases and J by 1 base, and 13 bases separated the two germline ends. This CDR3 is 16 amino acids long. The CDR3 region has the DNA TGTGCCAGCAGCTTGGAGGTGACCGGGTCGAACACTGAAGCTTTCTTT. Translating gives CASSLEVTGSNTEAFF.

The chain joins TRBV29-1 to TRBJ2-1, with D perhaps assigned TRBD1 or TRBD2 (5 bases each). Trimming left V 7 bases short and J 7 bases short, with 20 bases between. This CDR3 spans 14 amino acids. The germline V gene encodes CDR1 SQVTM and CDR2 ANQGSEA. The CDR3 DNA sequence: TGCAGCGGCACCGGGGCCCCTGGGCGGAATGAGCAGTTCTTC. Protein product: CSGTGAPGRNEQFF.

The chain is built from TRBV3-1 (or the pseudogene TRBV3-2) and TRBJ1-3; 9 bases agree with TRBD1. This CDR3 comprises 15 residues. Germline V lookup: CDR1 LGHDT, CDR2 YNNKEL (reference sequence). J was trimmed by 0 bases and V by 5 bases; bases with no gene match: 2. This CDR3 is CASSGQGLSGNTIYF. The DNA for the CDR3 is TGTGCCAGCAGCGGACAGGGGCTCTCTGGAAACACCATATATTTT.